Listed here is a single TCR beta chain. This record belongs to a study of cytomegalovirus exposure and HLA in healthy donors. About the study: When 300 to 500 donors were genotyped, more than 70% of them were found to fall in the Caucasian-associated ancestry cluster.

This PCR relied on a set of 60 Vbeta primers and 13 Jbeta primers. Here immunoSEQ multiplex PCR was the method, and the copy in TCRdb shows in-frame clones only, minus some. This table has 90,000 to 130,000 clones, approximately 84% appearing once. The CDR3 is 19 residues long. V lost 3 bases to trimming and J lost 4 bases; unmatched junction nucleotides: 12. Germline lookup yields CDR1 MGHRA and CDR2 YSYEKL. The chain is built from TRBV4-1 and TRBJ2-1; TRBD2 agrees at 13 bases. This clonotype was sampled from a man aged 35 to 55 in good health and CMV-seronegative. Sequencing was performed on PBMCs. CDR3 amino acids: CASSHRLAGGSNLYNEQFF. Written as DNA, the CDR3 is TGCGCCAGCAGCCACCGACTAGCGGGGGGCTCAAACCTTTACAATGAGCAGTTCTTC.